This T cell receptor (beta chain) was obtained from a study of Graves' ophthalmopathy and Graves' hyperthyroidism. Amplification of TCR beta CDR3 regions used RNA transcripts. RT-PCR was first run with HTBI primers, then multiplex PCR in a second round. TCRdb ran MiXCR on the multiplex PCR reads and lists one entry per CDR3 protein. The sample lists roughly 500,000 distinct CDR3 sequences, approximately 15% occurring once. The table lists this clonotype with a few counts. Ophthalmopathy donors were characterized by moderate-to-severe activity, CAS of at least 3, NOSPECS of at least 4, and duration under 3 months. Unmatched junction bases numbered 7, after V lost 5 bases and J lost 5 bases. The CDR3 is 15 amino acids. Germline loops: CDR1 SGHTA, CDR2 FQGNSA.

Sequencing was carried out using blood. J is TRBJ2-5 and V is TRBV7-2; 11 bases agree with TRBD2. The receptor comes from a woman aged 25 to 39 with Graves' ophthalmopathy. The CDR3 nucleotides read TGTGCCAGCAGCGTCCGACTAGCGGGAAGGGAGACCCAGTACTTC. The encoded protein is CASSVRLAGRETQYF. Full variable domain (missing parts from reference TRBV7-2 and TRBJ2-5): GAGVSQSPSNKVTEKGKDVELRCDPISGHTALYWYRQSLGQGLEFLIYFQGNSAPDKSGLPSDRFSAERTGGSVSTLTIQRTQQEDSAVYLCASSVRLAGRETQYFGPGTRLLVL.